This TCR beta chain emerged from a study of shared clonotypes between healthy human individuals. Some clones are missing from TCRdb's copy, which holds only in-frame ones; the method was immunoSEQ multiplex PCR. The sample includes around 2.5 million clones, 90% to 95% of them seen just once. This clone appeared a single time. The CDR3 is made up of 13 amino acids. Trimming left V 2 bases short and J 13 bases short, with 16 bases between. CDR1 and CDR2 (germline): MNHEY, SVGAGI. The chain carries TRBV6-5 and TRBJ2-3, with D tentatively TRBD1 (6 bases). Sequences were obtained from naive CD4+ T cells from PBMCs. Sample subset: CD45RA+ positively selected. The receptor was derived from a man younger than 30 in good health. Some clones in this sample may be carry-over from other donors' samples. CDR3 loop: CASSYQTGSREYF. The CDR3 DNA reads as TGTGCCAGCAGTTACCAGACAGGTTCCAGGGAGTATTTT.